This TCR beta chain was captured in a study of regulatory T cells in long-lasting Graves disease. About the research overall: Antithyroid drug use was under 3 months in newly diagnosed Graves' patients.

This clonotype was picked up many times. Assembly of TCR beta libraries relied on iRepertoire HTBI primers together with Arm-PCR of CDR3 regions. TCRdb analysed the multiplex PCR reads with MiXCR anew, one entry per CDR3 protein. In the table there are 200,000 to 250,000 distinct CDR3 sequences, approximately 18% of which are singletons. Noted time point: newly diagnosed GD, antithyroid drugs for less than 3 months. RNA isolated from PBMCs was used to make the TCR library. The germline V gene has CDR1 LNHNV and CDR2 YYDKDF (reference sequence). There are 15 residues in the CDR3. The V gene end was trimmed by 5 bases and the J gene end by 5 bases; junction bases not matched to a gene: 4. These records were also assigned to another study, of T cells in Graves' hyperthyroidism and ophthalmopathy. That report notes: First-round RT-PCR targeting the TCR CDR3 was performed with the HTBI primer set.

The specimen was peripheral blood mononuclear cells (PBMCs), collected at new diagnosis, from a patient treated with antithyroid drugs. This rearrangement joins TRBV15 to TRBJ1-6, with 9 bases that match TRBD1. The TCR was taken from a woman in her twenties or thirties with Graves disease. In DNA, the CDR3 is TGTGCCACCAGCGGGGGGACAGGGAATAATTCACCCCTCCACTTT. Protein sequence: CATSGGTGNNSPLHF.